These 5 T cell receptor beta chains share one sample of origin, sequenced in a study of neoadjuvant anti-PD-1 for oral cavity cancer. Time point here: after neoadjuvant nivolumab, at surgical resection. Using immunoSEQ multiplex PCR, the repertoire was profiled, and TCRdb retains in-frame clones only, with some absent. The table shows 35,000 to 40,000 clones, with around 38% occurring only once. Sequenced material: tumor tissue, taken after nivolumab (anti-PD-1) treatment. Receptor source: a person aged 35-79 years with oral cavity squamous cell carcinoma.

This clone has more than one count but fewer than ten. J is TRBJ2-7 and V is TRBV5-6; 9 bases are shared with TRBD1. This CDR3 is 14 amino acids long. V trimming: 4 bases; J trimming: 4 bases; junction bases outside the gene matches: 6. The germline V gene has CDR1 SGHDT and CDR2 YYEEEE. The DNA for the CDR3 is TGTGCCAGCAGCCCCTGGGACAGGGCGTACGAGCAGTACTTC. Protein product: CASSPWDRAYEQYF.

The V and J genes are TRBV19 and TRBJ1-2; D may be TRBD1 (6 bases). This CDR3 spans 15 amino acids. Trimming cost V 7 bases and J 4 bases, with 19 bases left between them. Germline V gene sequence: CDR1 LNHDA, CDR2 SQIVND (reference sequence). CDR3 sequence: CASNVQPDSIYGYTF. DNA for the CDR3: TGTGCCAGTAACGTTCAGCCGGACAGTATCTATGGCTACACCTTC.

The chain carries TRBV5-1 and TRBJ2-7; 8 positions agree with TRBD2. Germline loops: CDR1 SGHRS, CDR2 YFSETQ. The CDR3 loop spans 13 amino acids. The ends lost 7 bases at V and 3 bases at J; junction bases unmatched: 6. The CDR3 is CASGAGVGYEQYF. The DNA for the CDR3 is TGCGCCAGCGGAGCGGGAGTGGGCTACGAGCAGTACTTC.

The V call is TRBV19, the J call TRBJ2-7; 10 positions match TRBD2. V lost 3 bases and J lost 5; bases outside the gene matches: 7. There are 15 residues in the CDR3. Looked up from germline, CDR1 is LNHDA and CDR2 is SQIVND (reference sequence). The DNA for the CDR3 is TGTGCCAGTAGTATGACTAGCGGGTATTGGGACGAGCAGTACTTC. It is translated as CASSMTSGYWDEQYF.

This clone was observed a few times. V usage is TRBV5-1 and J usage is TRBJ2-7; D possibly matches TRBD1 or TRBD2 (5 bases each). The germline gives CDR1 SGHRS, CDR2 YFSETQ. The CDR3 has 14 residues. Trimming removed 3 bases from V and 2 bases from J, with 12 bases in between. As DNA, the CDR3 is TGCGCCAGCAGCTCCCGGGACCATACCTACGAGCAGTACTTC. This encodes CASSSRDHTYEQYF.